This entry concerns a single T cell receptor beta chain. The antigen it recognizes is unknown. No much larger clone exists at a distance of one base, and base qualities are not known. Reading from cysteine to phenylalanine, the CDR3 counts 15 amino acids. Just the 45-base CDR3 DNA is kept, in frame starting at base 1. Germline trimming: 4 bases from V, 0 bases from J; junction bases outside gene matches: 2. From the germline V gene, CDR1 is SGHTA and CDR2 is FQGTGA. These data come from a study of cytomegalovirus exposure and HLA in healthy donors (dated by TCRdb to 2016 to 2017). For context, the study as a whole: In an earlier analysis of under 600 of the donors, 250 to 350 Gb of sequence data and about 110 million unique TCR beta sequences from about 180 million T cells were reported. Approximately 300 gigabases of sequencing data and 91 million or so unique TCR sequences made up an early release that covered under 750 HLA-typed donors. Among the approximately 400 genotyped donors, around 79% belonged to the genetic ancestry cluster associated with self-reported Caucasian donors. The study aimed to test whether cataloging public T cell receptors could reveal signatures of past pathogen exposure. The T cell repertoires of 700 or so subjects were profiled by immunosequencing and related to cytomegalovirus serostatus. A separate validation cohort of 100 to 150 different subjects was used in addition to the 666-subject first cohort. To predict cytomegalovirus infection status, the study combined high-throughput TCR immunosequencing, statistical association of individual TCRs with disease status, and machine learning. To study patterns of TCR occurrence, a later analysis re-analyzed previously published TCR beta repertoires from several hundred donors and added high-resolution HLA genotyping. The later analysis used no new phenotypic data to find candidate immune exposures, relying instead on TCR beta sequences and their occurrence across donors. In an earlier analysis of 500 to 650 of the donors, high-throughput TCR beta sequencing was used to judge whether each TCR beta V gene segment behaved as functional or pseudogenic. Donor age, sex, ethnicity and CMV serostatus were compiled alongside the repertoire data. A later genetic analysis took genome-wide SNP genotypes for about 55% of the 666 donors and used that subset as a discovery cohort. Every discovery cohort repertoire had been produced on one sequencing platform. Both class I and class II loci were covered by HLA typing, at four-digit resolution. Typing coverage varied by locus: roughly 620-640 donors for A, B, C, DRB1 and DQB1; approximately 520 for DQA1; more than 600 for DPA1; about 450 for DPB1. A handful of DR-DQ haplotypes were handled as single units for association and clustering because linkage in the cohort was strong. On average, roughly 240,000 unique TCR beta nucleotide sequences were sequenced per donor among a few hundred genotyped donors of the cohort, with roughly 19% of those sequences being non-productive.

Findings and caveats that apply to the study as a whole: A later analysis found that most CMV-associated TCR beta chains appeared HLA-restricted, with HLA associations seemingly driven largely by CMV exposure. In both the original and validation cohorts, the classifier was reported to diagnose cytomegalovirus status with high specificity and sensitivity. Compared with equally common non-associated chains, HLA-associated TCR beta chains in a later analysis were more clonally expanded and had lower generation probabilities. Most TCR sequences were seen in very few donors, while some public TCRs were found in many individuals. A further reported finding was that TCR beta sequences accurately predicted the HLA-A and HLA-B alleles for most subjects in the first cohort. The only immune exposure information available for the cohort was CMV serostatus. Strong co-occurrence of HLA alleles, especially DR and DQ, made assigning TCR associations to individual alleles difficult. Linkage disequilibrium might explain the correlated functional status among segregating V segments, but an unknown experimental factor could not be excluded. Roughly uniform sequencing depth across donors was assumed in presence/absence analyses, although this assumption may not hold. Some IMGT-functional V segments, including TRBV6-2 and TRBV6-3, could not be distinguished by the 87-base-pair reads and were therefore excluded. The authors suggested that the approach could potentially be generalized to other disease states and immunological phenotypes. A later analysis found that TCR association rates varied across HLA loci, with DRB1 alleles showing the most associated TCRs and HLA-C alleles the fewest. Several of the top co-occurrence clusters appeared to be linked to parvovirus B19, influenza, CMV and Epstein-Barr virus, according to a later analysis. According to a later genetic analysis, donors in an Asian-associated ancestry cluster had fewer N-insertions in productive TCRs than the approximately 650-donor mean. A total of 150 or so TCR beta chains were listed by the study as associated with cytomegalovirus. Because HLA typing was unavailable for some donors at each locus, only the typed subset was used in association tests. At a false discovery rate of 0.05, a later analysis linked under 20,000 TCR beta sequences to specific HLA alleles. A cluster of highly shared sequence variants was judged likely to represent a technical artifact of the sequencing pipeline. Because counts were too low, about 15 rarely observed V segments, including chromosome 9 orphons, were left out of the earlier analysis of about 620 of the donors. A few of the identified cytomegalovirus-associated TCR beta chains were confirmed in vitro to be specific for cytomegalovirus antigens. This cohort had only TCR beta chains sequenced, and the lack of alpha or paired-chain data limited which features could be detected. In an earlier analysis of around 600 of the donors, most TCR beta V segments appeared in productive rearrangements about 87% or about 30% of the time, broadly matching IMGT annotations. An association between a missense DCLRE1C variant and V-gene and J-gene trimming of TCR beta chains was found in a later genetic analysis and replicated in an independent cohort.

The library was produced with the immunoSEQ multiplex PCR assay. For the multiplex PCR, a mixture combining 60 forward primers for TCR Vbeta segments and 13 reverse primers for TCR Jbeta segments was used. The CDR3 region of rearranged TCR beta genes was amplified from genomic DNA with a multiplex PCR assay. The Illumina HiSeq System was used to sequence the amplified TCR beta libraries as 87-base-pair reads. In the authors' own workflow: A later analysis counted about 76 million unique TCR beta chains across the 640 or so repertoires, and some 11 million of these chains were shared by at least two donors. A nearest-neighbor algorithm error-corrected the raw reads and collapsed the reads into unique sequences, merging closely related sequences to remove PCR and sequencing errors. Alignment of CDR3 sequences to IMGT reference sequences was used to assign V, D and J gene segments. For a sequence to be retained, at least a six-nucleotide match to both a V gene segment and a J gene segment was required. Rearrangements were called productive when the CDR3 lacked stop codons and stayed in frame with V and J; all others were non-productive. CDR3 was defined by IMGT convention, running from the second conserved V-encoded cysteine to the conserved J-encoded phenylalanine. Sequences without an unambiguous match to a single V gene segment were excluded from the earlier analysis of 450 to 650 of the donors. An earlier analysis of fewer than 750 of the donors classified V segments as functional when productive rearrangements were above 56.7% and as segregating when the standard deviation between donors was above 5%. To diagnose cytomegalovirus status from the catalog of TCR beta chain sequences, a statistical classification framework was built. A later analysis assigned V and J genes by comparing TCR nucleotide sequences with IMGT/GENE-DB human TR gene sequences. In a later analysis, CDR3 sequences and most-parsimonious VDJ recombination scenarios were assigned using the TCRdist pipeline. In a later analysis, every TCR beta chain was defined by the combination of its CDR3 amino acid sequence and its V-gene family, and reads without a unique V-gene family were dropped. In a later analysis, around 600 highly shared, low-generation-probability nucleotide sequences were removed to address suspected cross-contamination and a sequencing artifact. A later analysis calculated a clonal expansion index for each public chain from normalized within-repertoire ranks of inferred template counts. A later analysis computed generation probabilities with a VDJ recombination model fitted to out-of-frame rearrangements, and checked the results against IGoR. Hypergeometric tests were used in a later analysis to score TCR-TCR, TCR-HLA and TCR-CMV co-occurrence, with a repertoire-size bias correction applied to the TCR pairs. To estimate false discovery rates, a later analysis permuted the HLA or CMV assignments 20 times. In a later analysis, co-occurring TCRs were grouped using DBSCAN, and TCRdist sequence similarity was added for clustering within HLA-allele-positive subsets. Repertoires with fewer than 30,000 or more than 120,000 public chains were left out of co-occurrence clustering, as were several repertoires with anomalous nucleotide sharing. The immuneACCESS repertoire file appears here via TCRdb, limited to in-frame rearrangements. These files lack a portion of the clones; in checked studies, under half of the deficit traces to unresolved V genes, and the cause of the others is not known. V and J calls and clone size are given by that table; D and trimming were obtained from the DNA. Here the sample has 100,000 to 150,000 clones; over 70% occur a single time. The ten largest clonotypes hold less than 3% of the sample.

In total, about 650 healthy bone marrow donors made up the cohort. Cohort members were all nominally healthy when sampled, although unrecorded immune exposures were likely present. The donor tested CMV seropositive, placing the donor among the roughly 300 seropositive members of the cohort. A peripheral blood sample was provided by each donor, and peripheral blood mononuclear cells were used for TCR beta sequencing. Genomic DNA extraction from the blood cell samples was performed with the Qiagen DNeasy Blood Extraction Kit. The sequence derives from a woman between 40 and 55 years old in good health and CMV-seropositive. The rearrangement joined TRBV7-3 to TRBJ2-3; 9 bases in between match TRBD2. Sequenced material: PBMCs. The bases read TGTGCCAGCAGCTACACTAGCGGGAGCACAGATACGCAGTATTTT. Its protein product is CASSYTSGSTDTQYF.